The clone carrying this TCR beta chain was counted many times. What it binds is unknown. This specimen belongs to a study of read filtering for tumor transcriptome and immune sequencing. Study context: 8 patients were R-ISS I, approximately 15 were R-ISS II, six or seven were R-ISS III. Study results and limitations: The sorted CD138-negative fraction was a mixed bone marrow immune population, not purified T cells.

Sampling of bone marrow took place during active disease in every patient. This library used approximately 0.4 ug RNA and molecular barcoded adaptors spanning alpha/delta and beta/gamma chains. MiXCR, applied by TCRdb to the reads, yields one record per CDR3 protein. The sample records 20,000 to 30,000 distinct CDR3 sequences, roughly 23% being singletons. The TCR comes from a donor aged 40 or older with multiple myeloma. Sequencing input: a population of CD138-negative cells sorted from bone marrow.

The CDR3 spells CASSTRTLFAYNEQFF. DNA for the CDR3: TGTGCCAGTAGTACCCGGACTCTTTTCGCCTACAATGAGCAGTTCTTC. The chain recombines TRBV19 with TRBJ2-1; D perhaps matches TRBD2 (5 bases). Germline lookup yields CDR1 LNHDA and CDR2 SQIVND (reference sequence). CDR3 length equals 16 residues. The V end was cut by 4 bases, the J end by 2 bases, with 15 bases between.